Below, 26 T cell receptor beta chains from the same sample are listed, as sequenced in a study of blood T cells in healthy people across ages. Next came a second PCR, run for about 6 to 12 cycles, which used a sample-barcoded 5' primer along with a J-beta primer mix. TCRdb processed the 5' RACE reads anew with MiXCR; each CDR3 protein has one entry. Of over 1,500,000 distinct CDR3 sequences in the sample, roughly 50% were seen once. Sample: blood. These TCRs come from a woman between 40 and 50 years old in good health.

This clonotype has only a few counts. The V call is TRBV7-3, the J call TRBJ2-5; D could derive from TRBD1 or TRBD2 (5 bases each). The CDR3 is 16 amino acids. CDR1 SGHTA and CDR2 FQGTGA come from the germline V gene. V was pared by 3 bases and J by 4 bases, with 18 bases between. DNA of the CDR3: TGTGCCAGCAGCTTGTTAGGGCAGGGAGTAGGAGAGACCCAGTACTTC. Protein product: CASSLLGQGVGETQYF.

A few counts support this clonotype. J is TRBJ2-3 and V is TRBV10-3; the D gene is possibly TRBD1 (5 bases). This CDR3 has 15 residues. The ends were cut back, 3 bases at V and 6 bases at J, with 16 bases in the middle. The V gene's germline CDR1 is ENHRY and CDR2 SYGVKD. The CDR3 DNA reads as TGTGCCATCAGTGAAACAGACGGTGGGGCGGATACGCAGTATTTT. It codes for CAISETDGGADTQYF.

V usage is TRBV20-1 and J usage is TRBJ2-2; 9 positions match TRBD1. Germline V gene lookup returns CDR1 DFQATT and CDR2 SNEGSKA (reference sequence). The CDR3 is made up of 15 amino acids. V trimming: 5 bases; J trimming: 6 bases; junction bases outside the gene matches: 10. CDR3 coding DNA: TGCAGTGCTTCCCGGGACAGGGTCGAAGCCGGGGAGCTGTTTTTT. Its protein product is CSASRDRVEAGELFF.

The chain uses TRBV20-1 and TRBJ2-3; possibly TRBD2 for D (5 bases). Per the germline V gene, CDR1 is DFQATT and CDR2 is SNEGSKA (reference sequence). V was clipped by 6 bases and J by 1 base, with 11 bases between them. The CDR3 is made up of 13 amino acids. The CDR3 nucleotides read TGCAGTGCCCCGGGAACGCGCACAGATACGCAGTATTTT. Translated, it gives CSAPGTRTDTQYF.

V is TRBV11-2 and J is TRBJ2-1; D unresolved. There are 13 residues in the CDR3. Germline V lookup: CDR1 SGHAT, CDR2 FQNNGV. V shed 1 base and J shed 8 bases, with 9 bases lying between them. The CDR3 DNA sequence: TGTGCCAGCAGCTTAGGACACTGGGATGAGCAGTTCTTC. It encodes CASSLGHWDEQFF.

V and J are TRBV11-1 and TRBJ2-7; 9 positions match TRBD1. Germline CDR1 is SGHAT and CDR2 is FQDESV (reference sequence). The junction had 7 bases not matched to a gene; V was cut back by 5 bases and J by 2 bases. The CDR3 is made up of 15 amino acids. The DNA of the CDR3 is TGTGCCAGCAGCCTCCGACAGGGGGGACCCTACGAGCAGTACTTC. This translates into CASSLRQGGPYEQYF.

The chain has TRBV11-3 and TRBJ2-1; no firm D call. The CDR3 is 11 residues long. Trimming removed 5 bases from V and 10 bases from J, with 9 bases in between. Germline V gives CDR1 SGHNT, CDR2 YENEEA. The CDR3 sequence: CASSRAGEQFF. DNA for the CDR3: TGTGCCAGCAGCCGGGCCGGGGAGCAGTTCTTC.

The J gene is TRBJ2-1, the V gene TRBV11-2; 10 bases agree with TRBD2. V lost 6 bases, J lost 0 bases, and 5 bases stayed unmatched. From germline, CDR1 is SGHAT and CDR2 FQNNGV. The CDR3 sequence is 16 residues long. The DNA for the CDR3 is TGTGCCAGCAGACTACTAGCGGGGAGCTCCTACAATGAGCAGTTCTTC. Translated, it gives CASRLLAGSSYNEQFF.

This clonotype has a single count. The rearrangement uses TRBV7-2 and TRBJ1-6; the D is unclear. CDR3 length: 14 residues. Germline V CDR1 and CDR2: SGHTA, FQGNSA. V dropped 5 bases and J dropped 8 bases, with 13 bases sitting between them. The CDR3 spells CASSVGRIDSPLHF. As DNA, the CDR3 is TGTGCCAGCAGCGTAGGGAGAATCGATTCACCCCTCCACTTT.

The rearrangement joins TRBV20-1 to TRBJ2-4; TRBD2 aligns across 10 bases. Germline assignment: CDR1 DFQATT and CDR2 SNEGSKA (reference sequence). After removal of 3 bases from V and 0 bases from J, the junction contained 8 bases not matched to a gene. This CDR3 region has 17 residues. The CDR3 sequence is CSASVLAGVIAKNIQYF. CDR3 coding DNA: TGCAGTGCTAGTGTCCTAGCGGGAGTCATAGCCAAAAACATTCAGTACTTC.

The rearrangement joins TRBV20-1 to TRBJ1-5; D not certain. The CDR3 spans 13 residues. V lost 2 bases and J 2 bases, leaving 7 bases between the germline ends. From germline, CDR1 is DFQATT and CDR2 SNEGSKA (reference sequence). CDR3 in DNA: TGCAGTGCTAGACAGGTCGGCAATCAGCCCCAGCATTTT. Residues: CSARQVGNQPQHF.

This clonotype has a handful of counts. The chain joins TRBV4-2 to TRBJ2-3; a possible D gene is TRBD2 (5 bases). Trimming took 0 bases from V and 1 from J, leaving 11 bases between them. The CDR3 covers 16 residues. Germline V CDR1 and CDR2: LGHNA, YNFKEQ. The CDR3 DNA reads as TGTGCCAGCAGCCAAGATTGGAGGACTCGCACAGATACGCAGTATTTT. Amino acids: CASSQDWRTRTDTQYF.

This clonotype occurred a few times. V and J are TRBV29-1 and TRBJ2-7, with a tentative D call TRBD1 (6 bases). Germline V gene lookup returns CDR1 SQVTM and CDR2 ANQGSEA. With 4 bases removed from V and 0 bases from J, the gap between germline ends came to 13 bases. The CDR3 consists of 14 residues. CDR3 loop: CSVVTQGISYEQYF. CDR3 coding DNA: TGCAGCGTTGTCACCCAGGGGATCTCCTACGAGCAGTACTTC.

In its sample, this clonotype was seen a few times. J is TRBJ1-2 and V is TRBV29-1, with D hard to call. The V end was cut by 3 bases, the J end by 4 bases, with 6 bases between. The V gene's germline CDR1 is SQVTM and CDR2 ANQGSEA. CDR3 length: 11 residues. Here the CDR3 reads CSVENSYGYTF. The CDR3 DNA follows: TGCAGCGTTGAGAACAGCTATGGCTACACCTTC. The variable domain in full, with the rest retrieved from reference TRBV29-1 and TRBJ1-2, is SAVISQKPSRDICQRGTSLTIQCQVDSQVTMMFWYRQQPGQSLTLIATANQGSEATYESGFVIDKFPISRPNLTFSTLTVSNMSPEDSSIYLCSVENSYGYTFGSGTRLTVV.

This clonotype was seen a few times. The chain combines TRBV20-1 with TRBJ2-7; D gene ambiguous. Germline V gene lookup returns CDR1 DFQATT and CDR2 SNEGSKA (reference sequence). Trimming pared 3 bases from V and 4 bases from J, leaving 13 bases between. The CDR3 is made up of 13 amino acids. CDR3 bases: TGCAGTGCTAGCCATATGGGTGAATACGAGCAGTACTTC. Translated, it gives CSASHMGEYEQYF.

This chain connects TRBV2 to TRBJ1-2; D unclear. Germline CDR1 is SNHLY and CDR2 is FYNNEI. This CDR3 spans 13 amino acids. Deletions cut 3 bases from V and 6 bases from J, with 11 bases between. CDR3 nucleotides: TGTGCCAGCAGTGACAATAGTTTGGATGGCTACACCTTC. This translates into CASSDNSLDGYTF. Variable domain in full (rest from reference TRBV2 and TRBJ1-2): EPEVTQTPSHQVTQMGQEVILRCVPISNHLYFYWYRQILGQKVEFLVSFYNNEISEKSEIFDDQFSVERPDGSNFTLKIRSTKLEDSAMYFCASSDNSLDGYTFGSGTRLTVV.

This clonotype was counted between two and nine times. The CDR3, as DNA: TGTGCCAGCAGCCAAGATGGCCAGGGAGATTCACCCCTCCACTTT. Translation gives CASSQDGQGDSPLHF. This rearrangement joins TRBV4-2 to TRBJ1-6; the D gene is possibly TRBD1 (5 bases). In germline, CDR1 is LGHNA, CDR2 YNFKEQ. Trimming stripped 0 bases from V and 8 bases from J, with 11 bases between. This CDR3 has 15 amino acids.

The chain carries TRBV5-1 and TRBJ1-1; no definite D call. Germline values: CDR1 SGHRS, CDR2 YFSETQ. This CDR3 has 14 amino acids. Trimming removed 4 bases at V and 3 bases at J, with 13 bases between. The CDR3 loop reads CASSPYGWDTEAFF. The CDR3, as DNA: TGCGCCAGCAGCCCATATGGATGGGACACTGAAGCTTTCTTT. Full variable domain (outside the CDR3, taken from reference TRBV5-1 and TRBJ1-1): KAGVTQTPRYLIKTRGQQVTLSCSPISGHRSVSWYQQTPGQGLQFLFEYFSETQRNKGNFPGRFSGRQFSNSRSEMNVSTLELGDSALYLCASSPYGWDTEAFFGQGTRLTVV.

As for this clonotype: A much more abundant neighbour one base away suggests this may be a read error. This chain uses TRBV28 with TRBJ2-1; a possible D gene is TRBD2 (5 bases). The CDR3 length is 14 residues. The germline V and J ends were trimmed by 2 bases and 10 bases, with 15 bases remaining between them. Germline lookup yields CDR1 MDHEN and CDR2 SYDVKM. The CDR3 DNA reads as TGTGCCAGCAGTTTACGGGGTTTCTCCTACGAGCAGTTCTTC. Translated, it gives CASSLRGFSYEQFF.

The V and J genes are TRBV28 and TRBJ2-5; 7 bases map to TRBD1. The CDR3 has 15 residues. Germline V lookup: CDR1 MDHEN, CDR2 SYDVKM. V lost 7 bases to trimming and J lost 5 bases; unmatched junction nucleotides: 13. The CDR3, as DNA: TGTGCCAGCAAAGAAGCCAGGGGGTGGAGGGAGACCCAGTACTTC. Its translation is CASKEARGWRETQYF.

The chain recombines TRBV2 with TRBJ1-1; perhaps TRBD1 as D (6 bases). The germline V gene encodes CDR1 SNHLY and CDR2 FYNNEI. The CDR3 extends over 16 amino acids. Between the trimmed V and J ends, which lost 2 bases and 0 bases, there was a span of 13 bases. CDR3 protein: CASSELGGGLNTEAFF. The CDR3 coding sequence is TGTGCCAGCAGTGAATTAGGGGGAGGCTTGAACACTGAAGCTTTCTTT.

This chain uses TRBV7-8 with TRBJ2-1; D is ambiguous. This CDR3 has 16 residues. CDR1 SGHVS and CDR2 FQNEAQ come from the germline V gene. V dropped 6 bases and J dropped 3 bases, with 18 bases sitting between them. In DNA form, the CDR3 reads TGTGCCAGCAGTCGAACTACGGTCAGCCTCTACAATGAGCAGTTCTTC. It codes for CASSRTTVSLYNEQFF.

The genes are TRBV12-3 or TRBV12-4 and TRBJ1-1; no definite D call. V was pared by 4 bases and J by 8 bases, with 14 bases between. This CDR3 contains 13 residues. The CDR3 region is CASSSMTREEAFF. Here the CDR3 DNA reads TGTGCCAGCAGTTCGATGACGCGGGAGGAAGCTTTCTTT.

The chain joins TRBV5-5 to TRBJ2-7, with 7 bases identical to TRBD2. The CDR3 consists of 12 residues. CDR1 SGHKS and CDR2 YYEKEE come from the germline V gene (reference sequence). V shed 10 bases and J 3 bases; nucleotides not matched to a gene: 7. The CDR3 DNA reads as TGTGCCGGTGGCCGGGGGGACTACGAGCAGTACTTC. It is translated as CAGGRGDYEQYF.

The chain uses TRBV27 and TRBJ1-1; D perhaps matches TRBD1 (5 bases). V was cut by 6 bases and J by 5 bases, with 16 bases left in between. Per germline, CDR1 MNHEY and CDR2 SMNVEV (reference sequence). This CDR3 is 14 amino acids long. The CDR3 DNA is TGTGCCAGCAGCGATTTGGGGCGAAGGACTGAAGCTTTCTTT. Protein sequence: CASSDLGRRTEAFF.

In its sample, this clonotype was seen a few times. The J gene is TRBJ2-5, the V gene TRBV10-3, with D perhaps given as TRBD1 or TRBD2 (6 bases each). Germline CDR1 is ENHRY and CDR2 is SYGVKD. This CDR3 comprises 14 residues. With 2 bases removed from V and 5 bases from J, the gap between germline ends came to 12 bases. The CDR3 DNA reads as TGTGCCATCAGTGAGCCGGGGGCCGGGGAGACCCAGTACTTC. Amino acid sequence: CAISEPGAGETQYF.